The sample holds a few counts of the clone carrying this T cell receptor beta chain. What it binds is not known. Other DNA sequences in the sample encode the same CDR3. Trimming removed 6 bases from V and 5 bases from J, with 11 bases in between. CDR3 size: 12 residues. Germline V CDR1 and CDR2: SQVTM, ANQGSEA. The entry originates in a study of beta chain features in type 1 diabetes. The study's findings and limits: Among patients with Type 1 diabetes, TCRB CDR3s were moderately but significantly shorter in every one of the four CD4+ subsets.

The sequenced template was cDNA made from the entire isolated RNA. Clones were sequenced by immunoSEQ multiplex PCR, and TCRdb holds only the in-frame ones, with some missing. Of around 250,000 clones in the sample, roughly 21% were seen once. Sequences were obtained from naive CD4+ T cells from blood. This clonotype was obtained from a woman aged 40 to 50 with type 1 diabetes. The chain uses TRBV29-1 and TRBJ1-5, with a weak D call TRBD1 (5 bases). The CDR3 nucleotides read TGCAGCGTGGGGGAGGGTGATCAGCCCCAGCATTTT. It encodes CSVGEGDQPQHF.